This entry lists 32 T cell receptor beta chains sequenced from one sample in a study of T cells expressing NK-cell markers. TCRdb processed the 5' RACE reads again and assigns one entry to each CDR3 protein, with no DNA. The sample is made up of some 440,000 distinct CDR3 sequences, and the top ten hold more than 1.4% of it. The material sequenced was blood T cells: a sorted CD56 or NKG2C T cell subset, CD4+ or CD8+ T cells, or bulk PBMC T cells (not recorded which). All receptors derive from a woman aged 45-60 years in good health.

This sequence joins TRBV30 and TRBJ2-1; TCRdb reports TRBD2, a call that lacks DNA to check it against. Per the germline V gene, CDR1 is GTSNPN and CDR2 is SVGIG (reference sequence). This CDR3 contains 16 residues. The CDR3 sequence: CAWSVPGLAGGDEQFF. Complete variable domain (other parts from reference TRBV30 and TRBJ2-1): SQTIHQWPATLVQPVGSPLSLECTVEGTSNPNLYWYRQAAGRGLQLLFYSVGIGQISSEVPQNLSASRPQDRQFILSSKKLLLSDSGFYLCAWSVPGLAGGDEQFFGPGTRLTVL.

This chain connects TRBV5-1 to TRBJ2-1; checking the TCRdb D call of TRBD1 is not possible without DNA. Per the germline V gene, CDR1 is SGHRS and CDR2 is YFSETQ. This CDR3 comprises 15 residues. This CDR3 is CASSLERGVLNEQFF. The full variable domain, completed using reference TRBV5-1 and TRBJ2-1, is KAGVTQTPRYLIKTRGQQVTLSCSPISGHRSVSWYQQTPGQGLQFLFEYFSETQRNKGNFPGRFSGRQFSNSRSEMNVSTLELGDSALYLCASSLERGVLNEQFFGPGTRLTVL.

V is TRBV12-3 or TRBV12-4 and J is TRBJ2-1. The CDR3 loop spans 14 amino acids. CDR3 in amino acids: CASTIAGANNEQFF.

The genes are TRBV10-3 and TRBJ2-1; TCRdb's D gene call, TRBD2, goes unchecked for lack of DNA. The CDR3 extends over 16 amino acids. Germline V CDR1 and CDR2: ENHRY, SYGVKD. The CDR3 here is CAISESGRSTYNEQFF.

The genes are TRBV10-3 and TRBJ2-7; absent DNA, TCRdb's TRBD1 call cannot be checked. Germline CDR1 is ENHRY and CDR2 is SYGVKD. The CDR3 is made up of 15 amino acids. The CDR3: CAISGAGGASYEQYF.

The gene calls are TRBV5-1 and TRBJ2-1; the D call of TRBD2 rests on TCRdb alone, since no DNA is present to check it. Germline V CDR1 and CDR2: SGHRS, YFSETQ. This CDR3 has 17 residues. The CDR3 spells CASSPRLAGGPNNEQFF.

The chain joins TRBV27 to TRBJ2-3; no DNA is available, so the TRBD2 call from TCRdb remains unchecked. CDR3 length equals 17 residues. The germline V gene has CDR1 MNHEY and CDR2 SMNVEV (reference sequence). This CDR3 is CAIWVGGQADSTDTQYF.

The chain joins TRBV3-1 to TRBJ2-7. The CDR3 is 15 residues long. Germline loops: CDR1 LGHDT, CDR2 YNNKEL (reference sequence). The CDR3 sequence: CASSQDRSETYEQYF.

The chain is built from TRBV5-1 and TRBJ1-1; TCRdb selects TRBD1, and the lack of DNA leaves this call unchecked. This CDR3 contains 11 residues. Germline V gives CDR1 SGHRS, CDR2 YFSETQ. The CDR3 sequence is CASSSTDEAFF.

This chain joins TRBV14 and TRBJ1-1; TCRdb proposes TRBD1, but this gene call is untestable without DNA. This CDR3 is 15 amino acids long. CDR1 and CDR2 from the germline V gene are SGHDN and FVKESK. The CDR3 loop is CASSQKGEGVTEAFF.

This chain joins TRBV12-3 or TRBV12-4 and TRBJ2-7; TCRdb picks TRBD1, but there is no DNA to check that call. The CDR3 is 14 residues long. CDR3 sequence: CASSLFGRTYEQYF.

This chain connects TRBV3-1 to TRBJ1-4; TCRdb's D call of TRBD1 is untestable without DNA. CDR3 size: 15 residues. The V gene's germline CDR1 is LGHDT and CDR2 YNNKEL (reference sequence). The CDR3 is CASSQGLGQGGKLFF.

The chain has TRBV5-6 and TRBJ2-7; the TRBD2 assignment by TCRdb is unverifiable without DNA. The CDR3 consists of 17 residues. CDR1 SGHDT and CDR2 YYEEEE come from the germline V gene. This CDR3 is CASSLSLGLTYSYEQYF. The full variable domain, rest sourced from reference TRBV5-6 and TRBJ2-7, is DAGVTQSPTHLIKTRGQQVTLRCSPKSGHDTVSWYQQALGQGPQFIFQYYEEEERQRGNFPDRFSGHQFPNYSSELNVNALLLGDSALYLCASSLSLGLTYSYEQYFGPGTRLTVT.

The chain is built from TRBV20-1 and TRBJ2-5; with no DNA, the TCRdb D assignment of TRBD1 cannot be verified. CDR3 size: 14 residues. The germline CDR1 and CDR2 sequences are DFQATT and SNEGSKA (reference sequence). The CDR3 reads CSARTRQIQETQYF.

The chain links TRBV2 to TRBJ2-3; TCRdb calls TRBD1, which cannot be checked without DNA. The CDR3 has 14 amino acids. The germline V gene encodes CDR1 SNHLY and CDR2 FYNNEI. CDR3 in amino acids: CASRADISTDTQYF. Complete variable domain (other parts from reference TRBV2 and TRBJ2-3): EPEVTQTPSHQVTQMGQEVILRCVPISNHLYFYWYRQILGQKVEFLVSFYNNEISEKSEIFDDQFSVERPDGSNFTLKIRSTKLEDSAMYFCASRADISTDTQYFGPGTRLTVL.

The V gene is TRBV29-1, the J gene TRBJ2-1; TCRdb returns TRBD2, unconfirmable since there is no DNA. This CDR3 comprises 12 residues. The germline gives CDR1 SQVTM, CDR2 ANQGSEA. The CDR3 protein is CSVRTSGDEQFF.

V and J are TRBV6-4 and TRBJ1-3. Germline V gene sequence: CDR1 MRHNA, CDR2 SNTAGT. This CDR3 spans 15 amino acids. CDR3 sequence reads: CASSDRSRQGNTIYF.

The chain uses TRBV6-1 and TRBJ2-6; TCRdb designates TRBD1, a call that cannot be tested without DNA. CDR1 is MNHNS, CDR2 SASEGT, per germline. The CDR3 length is 17 residues. The CDR3 loop reads CASTGGTGGNGANVLTF.

The CDR3 sequence is CASSQLAVNNEQFF. The chain recombines TRBV4-1 with TRBJ2-1. This CDR3 spans 14 amino acids. The germline gives CDR1 MGHRA, CDR2 YSYEKL.

This chain links TRBV6-5 with TRBJ1-5; TCRdb gives TRBD1 as the D gene, but with no DNA this cannot be confirmed. There are 15 residues in the CDR3. Germline V gives CDR1 MNHEY, CDR2 SVGAGI. The CDR3: CASSLGTGKGQPQHF.

The V call is TRBV5-6, the J call TRBJ2-3. The germline gives CDR1 SGHDT, CDR2 YYEEEE. CDR3 length equals 13 residues. The CDR3 sequence: CASSLESTDTQYF.

The CDR3 is CASSFTGDNTGELFF. The V and J genes are TRBV5-1 and TRBJ2-2; TCRdb proposes TRBD1, but this gene call is untestable without DNA. Germline V lookup: CDR1 SGHRS, CDR2 YFSETQ. CDR3 length equals 15 residues.

The V and J genes are TRBV5-1 and TRBJ2-1; TCRdb names TRBD1, which stays unverified in the absence of DNA. This CDR3 region has 15 residues. Germline CDR1 SGHRS, CDR2 YFSETQ. The CDR3 protein is CASSLAGGRESGRFF.

The V and J genes are TRBV10-3 and TRBJ2-3; the D call from TCRdb, TRBD2, cannot be confirmed without DNA. CDR3 length equals 16 residues. The germline gives CDR1 ENHRY, CDR2 SYGVKD. CDR3 in amino acids: CAISAPIARNTDTQYF.

The V call is TRBV7-9, the J call TRBJ2-1. This CDR3 has 15 amino acids. The V gene's germline CDR1 is SEHNR and CDR2 FQNEAQ (reference sequence). The CDR3 protein is CASSLLGELYNEQFF.

The rearrangement links TRBV9 to TRBJ2-3; without DNA, the TCRdb call of TRBD2 cannot be checked. The V gene's germline CDR1 is SGDLS and CDR2 YYNGEE. This CDR3 has 12 residues. The CDR3 is CASSVAGEAQYF.

The chain combines TRBV5-1 with TRBJ2-3; TCRdb proposes TRBD1, but this gene call is untestable without DNA. Germline V lookup: CDR1 SGHRS, CDR2 YFSETQ. The CDR3 length is 14 residues. The CDR3 is CANTSGGDTDTQYF. The variable domain in full, with the rest retrieved from reference TRBV5-1 and TRBJ2-3, is KAGVTQTPRYLIKTRGQQVTLSCSPISGHRSVSWYQQTPGQGLQFLFEYFSETQRNKGNFPGRFSGRQFSNSRSEMNVSTLELGDSALYLCANTSGGDTDTQYFGPGTRLTVL.

The rearrangement uses TRBV7-9 and TRBJ2-3. This CDR3 contains 11 residues. Per the germline V gene, CDR1 is SEHNR and CDR2 is FQNEAQ (reference sequence). This CDR3 reads CASSFKDTQYF. The full variable domain, in which reference TRBV7-9 and TRBJ2-3 provide the parts outside the CDR3, is DTGVSQNPRHKITKRGQNVTFRCDPISEHNRLYWYRQTLGQGPEFLTYFQNEAQLEKSRLLSDRFSAERPKGSFSTLEIQRTEQGDSAMYLCASSFKDTQYFGPGTRLTVL.

J is TRBJ2-5 and V is TRBV6-5. The CDR3 is made up of 14 amino acids. Germline V gene data show CDR1 as MNHEY and CDR2 as SVGAGI. The CDR3 here is CASSYSTAQETQYF.

V usage is TRBV29-1 and J usage is TRBJ2-5; TCRdb names TRBD1, which stays unverified in the absence of DNA. This CDR3 comprises 11 residues. Germline-derived CDR1 and CDR2 are SQVTM and ANQGSEA. This CDR3 reads CSVAGGAAQYF.

The chain couples TRBV4-2 to TRBJ2-1; TCRdb picks TRBD2, but there is no DNA to check that call. The CDR3 runs 17 residues. Germline CDR1 LGHNA, CDR2 YNFKEQ. The CDR3 loop is CASSQAGAGGSYNEQFF.

The genes are TRBV27 and TRBJ1-3; TCRdb's assignment of TRBD1 cannot be checked, as there is no DNA. Looked up from germline, CDR1 is MNHEY and CDR2 is SMNVEV (reference sequence). This CDR3 spans 17 amino acids. CDR3 region: CASSLGGQGAPGNTIYF.